This is a list of T cell receptor beta chains from one sample in a study of early T cells in non-severe SARS-CoV-2 infection. TCRdb recomputed calls from the 5' RACE reads with MiXCR, one row per CDR3 protein. Of roughly 46,000 distinct CDR3 sequences listed, 7.1% are singletons. Sequenced input: whole blood. Source of these receptors: an adult who was a healthcare worker with PCR-confirmed SARS-CoV-2 infection or an uninfected control (not recorded which). CDR3s include the opening cysteine and the closing phenylalanine or tryptophan. D genes are given only for firm matches. A clone size is listed for some rows: how often the clone was seen (once, few, many), or a class if it is expanded.

j_gene: TRBJ2-3; len: 15; abundance: .; v_gene: TRBV5-1; d_gene: .; CDR3aa: CASSLDTSLTDTQYF; CDR3nt: TGCGCCAGCAGCTTGGACACTTCCCTCACAGATACGCAGTATTTT
j_gene: TRBJ1-1; len: 16; abundance: many; v_gene: TRBV6-5; d_gene: .; CDR3aa: CASTPRRGVMNTEAFF; CDR3nt: TGTGCCAGCACCCCAAGGAGGGGGGTAATGAACACTGAAGCTTTCTTT
j_gene: TRBJ2-7; len: 13; abundance: many; v_gene: TRBV7-6; d_gene: .; CDR3aa: CASSLGANYEQYF; CDR3nt: TGTGCCAGCAGCTTAGGGGCAAACTACGAGCAGTACTTC
j_gene: TRBJ2-1; len: 15; abundance: many; v_gene: TRBV7-3; d_gene: TRBD1; CDR3aa: CASRSGTGTYNEQFF; CDR3nt: TGTGCCAGCAGGTCCGGGACAGGGACCTACAATGAGCAGTTCTTC
j_gene: TRBJ2-3; len: 16; abundance: many; v_gene: TRBV7-8; d_gene: .; CDR3aa: CASSILPGQGTDTQYF; CDR3nt: TGTGCCAGCAGCATACTTCCGGGACAAGGCACAGATACGCAGTATTTT
j_gene: TRBJ2-2; len: 16; abundance: .; v_gene: TRBV7-2; d_gene: TRBD2; CDR3aa: CASRTSGGSSTGELFF; CDR3nt: TGTGCCAGCAGGACTAGCGGGGGCTCAAGCACCGGGGAGCTGTTTTTT
j_gene: TRBJ1-2; len: 16; abundance: .; v_gene: TRBV7-7; d_gene: .; CDR3aa: CASSWAGAREGYGYTF; CDR3nt: TGTGCCAGCAGCTGGGCAGGGGCGCGCGAAGGGTATGGCTACACCTTC
j_gene: TRBJ1-1; len: 15; abundance: many; v_gene: TRBV9; d_gene: .; CDR3aa: CASSVESFMNTEAFF; CDR3nt: TGTGCCAGCAGCGTAGAGAGCTTTATGAACACTGAAGCTTTCTTT
j_gene: TRBJ2-5; len: 14; abundance: .; v_gene: TRBV19; d_gene: .; CDR3aa: CASSRRFAEETQYF; CDR3nt: TGTGCCAGTAGCCGAAGATTTGCGGAAGAGACCCAGTACTTC
j_gene: TRBJ1-2; len: 15; abundance: many; v_gene: TRBV29-1; d_gene: .; CDR3aa: CSVDRAGTGNYGYTF; CDR3nt: TGCAGCGTTGACCGGGCCGGGACGGGAAACTATGGCTACACCTTC
j_gene: TRBJ2-6; len: 20; abundance: many; v_gene: TRBV12-3/TRBV12-4; d_gene: TRBD2; CDR3aa: CASSLEYRTSEASGANVLTF; CDR3nt: TGTGCCAGCAGTTTAGAGTATAGGACTAGCGAAGCCTCTGGGGCCAACGTCCTGACTTTC
j_gene: TRBJ1-1; len: 14; abundance: .; v_gene: TRBV6-2/TRBV6-3; d_gene: .; CDR3aa: CASSIQGVNTEAFF; CDR3nt: TGTGCCAGCAGTATACAGGGCGTGAACACTGAAGCTTTCTTT
j_gene: TRBJ1-2; len: 14; abundance: many; v_gene: TRBV7-9; d_gene: .; CDR3aa: CASSPEGRNYGYTF; CDR3nt: TGTGCCAGCAGCCCCGAAGGCAGAAACTATGGCTACACCTTC
j_gene: TRBJ2-5; len: 13; abundance: many; v_gene: TRBV3-1; d_gene: .; CDR3aa: CASSQFVRETQYF; CDR3nt: TGTGCCAGCAGCCAATTTGTTCGAGAGACCCAGTACTTC
j_gene: TRBJ2-1; len: 17; abundance: few; v_gene: TRBV3-1; d_gene: TRBD1; CDR3aa: CASGPSLRDRGYNEQFF; CDR3nt: TGTGCCAGCGGTCCCAGCCTCCGGGACAGGGGCTACAATGAGCAGTTCTTC
j_gene: TRBJ1-1; len: 13; abundance: many; v_gene: TRBV5-1; d_gene: .; CDR3aa: CASSPGAYTEAFF; CDR3nt: TGCGCCAGCAGCCCCGGGGCATACACTGAAGCTTTCTTT
j_gene: TRBJ1-1; len: 13; abundance: many; v_gene: TRBV6-5; d_gene: .; CDR3aa: CASSRVMNTEAFF; CDR3nt: TGTGCCAGCAGCAGGGTCATGAACACTGAAGCTTTCTTT
j_gene: TRBJ2-3; len: 15; abundance: .; v_gene: TRBV2; d_gene: TRBD1; CDR3aa: CAIGRGQGITDTQYF; CDR3nt: TGTGCCATCGGTAGGGGACAGGGGATAACAGATACGCAGTATTTT
j_gene: TRBJ1-5; len: 13; abundance: many; v_gene: TRBV7-9; d_gene: .; CDR3aa: CASSSSQHQPQHF; CDR3nt: TGTGCCAGCAGCTCAAGTCAACATCAGCCCCAGCATTTT
j_gene: TRBJ1-2; len: 15; abundance: many; v_gene: TRBV4-1; d_gene: .; CDR3aa: CASSLSVLDNYGYTF; CDR3nt: TGCGCCAGCAGCCTTAGTGTGCTGGATAACTATGGCTACACCTTC
j_gene: TRBJ2-3; len: 14; abundance: many; v_gene: TRBV2; d_gene: TRBD2; CDR3aa: CANILAASTDTQYF; CDR3nt: TGTGCCAACATTCTAGCGGCTAGCACAGATACGCAGTATTTT
j_gene: TRBJ1-6; len: 15; abundance: many; v_gene: TRBV20-1; d_gene: .; CDR3aa: CSAQTQGSYNSPLHF; CDR3nt: TGCAGTGCCCAAACTCAGGGCTCCTATAATTCACCCCTCCACTTT
j_gene: TRBJ1-6; len: 13; abundance: many; v_gene: TRBV20-1; d_gene: .; CDR3aa: CSASSQNNSPLHF; CDR3nt: TGCAGTGCTAGTAGTCAGAATAATTCACCCCTCCACTTT
j_gene: TRBJ2-1; len: 15; abundance: few; v_gene: TRBV11-2; d_gene: .; CDR3aa: CASSLVVRTYNEQFF; CDR3nt: TGTGCCAGCAGCTTAGTCGTGAGAACCTACAATGAGCAGTTCTTC
j_gene: TRBJ2-5; len: 17; abundance: .; v_gene: TRBV4-3; d_gene: TRBD2; CDR3aa: CASSQGTSGGAGETQYF; CDR3nt: TGCGCCAGCAGCCAAGGGACTAGCGGGGGGGCCGGAGAGACCCAGTACTTC
j_gene: TRBJ2-7; len: 15; abundance: many; v_gene: TRBV5-1; d_gene: TRBD1; CDR3aa: CASSSTGQGAYEQYF; CDR3nt: TGCGCCAGCAGCAGCACCGGACAGGGGGCCTACGAGCAGTACTTC
j_gene: TRBJ2-3; len: 10; abundance: few; v_gene: TRBV7-9; d_gene: .; CDR3aa: CASRSDTQYF; CDR3nt: TGTGCCAGCAGGTCAGATACGCAGTATTTT
j_gene: TRBJ2-3; len: 14; abundance: .; v_gene: TRBV5-1; d_gene: .; CDR3aa: CASSIRTLPDTQYF; CDR3nt: TGCGCCAGCAGCATCCGGACTTTACCAGATACGCAGTATTTT
j_gene: TRBJ2-1; len: 12; abundance: few; v_gene: TRBV29-1; d_gene: .; CDR3aa: CSVEGQADEQFF; CDR3nt: TGCAGCGTTGAAGGCCAGGCGGATGAGCAGTTCTTC
j_gene: TRBJ2-7; len: 13; abundance: many; v_gene: TRBV7-2; d_gene: .; CDR3aa: CASSLVPSYEQYF; CDR3nt: TGTGCCAGCAGCTTAGTCCCCTCCTACGAGCAGTACTTC
j_gene: TRBJ2-1; len: 13; abundance: many; v_gene: TRBV7-9; d_gene: .; CDR3aa: CASSLGSVWEQFF; CDR3nt: TGTGCCAGCAGCTTAGGTAGCGTCTGGGAGCAGTTCTTC
j_gene: TRBJ2-3; len: 12; abundance: many; v_gene: TRBV3-1; d_gene: .; CDR3aa: CASSQVSRTQYF; CDR3nt: TGTGCCAGCAGCCAAGTTAGTCGTACGCAGTATTTT
j_gene: TRBJ2-5; len: 13; abundance: many; v_gene: TRBV3-1; d_gene: .; CDR3aa: CASSRRGGETQYF; CDR3nt: TGTGCCAGCAGCCGAAGGGGCGGAGAGACCCAGTACTTC
j_gene: TRBJ2-5; len: 14; abundance: few; v_gene: TRBV7-2; d_gene: .; CDR3aa: CASSLDSSSETQYF; CDR3nt: TGTGCCAGCAGCTTGGACTCTAGTTCCGAGACCCAGTACTTC
j_gene: TRBJ2-1; len: 15; abundance: many; v_gene: TRBV20-1; d_gene: TRBD1; CDR3aa: CSASLPRQGANEQFF; CDR3nt: TGCAGTGCCTCCCTCCCGAGACAGGGGGCTAATGAGCAGTTCTTC
j_gene: TRBJ2-7; len: 12; abundance: many; v_gene: TRBV15; d_gene: .; CDR3aa: CATSRDEGEQYF; CDR3nt: TGTGCCACCAGCAGAGATGAGGGCGAGCAGTACTTC
j_gene: TRBJ1-1; len: 14; abundance: many; v_gene: TRBV2; d_gene: .; CDR3aa: CASSTWRQNTEAFF; CDR3nt: TGTGCCAGCAGCACCTGGCGACAGAACACTGAAGCTTTCTTT
j_gene: TRBJ1-1; len: 14; abundance: .; v_gene: TRBV29-1; d_gene: .; CDR3aa: CSVVLGGAAAEAFF; CDR3nt: TGCAGCGTCGTGCTCGGGGGGGCGGCGGCGGAAGCTTTCTTT
j_gene: TRBJ1-1; len: 15; abundance: many; v_gene: TRBV6-6; d_gene: TRBD1; CDR3aa: CASRKGQGVYTEAFF; CDR3nt: TGTGCCAGCAGAAAAGGACAGGGGGTTTATACTGAAGCTTTCTTT
j_gene: TRBJ2-5; len: 14; abundance: few; v_gene: TRBV7-6; d_gene: TRBD2; CDR3aa: CASSTRTSQETQYF; CDR3nt: TGTGCCAGCAGCACGAGGACTAGCCAAGAGACCCAGTACTTC
j_gene: TRBJ1-3; len: 15; abundance: many; v_gene: TRBV7-9; d_gene: TRBD1; CDR3aa: CASSHQTGSGNTIYF; CDR3nt: TGTGCCAGCAGCCACCAGACAGGGTCTGGAAACACCATATATTTT
j_gene: TRBJ2-4; len: 13; abundance: many; v_gene: TRBV10-1; d_gene: .; CDR3aa: CASSGSPRNIQYF; CDR3nt: TGCGCCAGCAGCGGGTCTCCCAGAAACATTCAGTACTTC
j_gene: TRBJ2-4; len: 14; abundance: many; v_gene: TRBV3-1; d_gene: TRBD1; CDR3aa: CASSQGQDRVVQYF; CDR3nt: TGTGCCAGCAGCCAAGGCCAAGACAGGGTTGTTCAGTACTTC
j_gene: TRBJ1-1; len: 18; abundance: few; v_gene: TRBV29-1; d_gene: TRBD1; CDR3aa: CSVLALRQGKTMNTEAFF; CDR3nt: TGCAGCGTTCTTGCGCTCCGACAGGGAAAGACAATGAACACTGAAGCTTTCTTT
j_gene: TRBJ1-6; len: 14; abundance: few; v_gene: TRBV7-3; d_gene: .; CDR3aa: CASSLRTNNSPLHF; CDR3nt: TGTGCCAGCAGTTTAAGGACTAATAATTCACCCCTCCACTTT
j_gene: TRBJ2-5; len: 15; abundance: .; v_gene: TRBV7-6; d_gene: .; CDR3aa: CASSPRLYLTGTQYF; CDR3nt: TGTGCCAGCAGCCCTCGACTATACCTCACAGGGACCCAGTACTTC
j_gene: TRBJ2-3; len: 15; abundance: .; v_gene: TRBV4-1; d_gene: .; CDR3aa: CASSQEMSSTDTQYF; CDR3nt: TGCGCCAGCAGCCAAGAGATGTCTAGCACAGATACGCAGTATTTT
j_gene: TRBJ1-1; len: 10; abundance: few; v_gene: TRBV29-1; d_gene: .; CDR3aa: CSGEKAEAFF; CDR3nt: TGCAGCGGAGAGAAGGCTGAAGCTTTCTTT
j_gene: TRBJ2-7; len: 15; abundance: .; v_gene: TRBV3-1; d_gene: TRBD1; CDR3aa: CASSQMPGQGYEQYF; CDR3nt: TGTGCCAGCAGCCAAATGCCGGGACAGGGCTACGAGCAGTACTTC
j_gene: TRBJ1-5; len: 16; abundance: few; v_gene: TRBV6-2/TRBV6-3; d_gene: .; CDR3aa: CASSYSGGRGNQPQHF; CDR3nt: TGTGCCAGCAGTTACTCCGGGGGCAGGGGAAATCAGCCCCAGCATTTT
j_gene: TRBJ1-6; len: 13; abundance: .; v_gene: TRBV5-1; d_gene: .; CDR3aa: CASSLEGEGPLHF; CDR3nt: TGCGCCAGCAGCTTGGAGGGAGAGGGACCCCTCCACTTT
j_gene: TRBJ2-7; len: 13; abundance: .; v_gene: TRBV7-9; d_gene: .; CDR3aa: CASSYDIPYEQYF; CDR3nt: TGTGCCAGCAGCTACGACATCCCCTACGAGCAGTACTTC
j_gene: TRBJ2-5; len: 13; abundance: few; v_gene: TRBV12-3/TRBV12-4; d_gene: .; CDR3aa: CASRPQGLETQYF; CDR3nt: TGTGCCAGCAGACCACAGGGATTGGAGACCCAGTACTTC
j_gene: TRBJ2-3; len: 16; abundance: .; v_gene: TRBV5-1; d_gene: .; CDR3aa: CASSLVMGDGTDTQYF; CDR3nt: TGCGCCAGCAGCTTAGTGATGGGCGATGGCACAGATACGCAGTATTTT